The 20 T cell receptor beta chains given below trace back to one sample, sequenced in a study of T cells in Graves' hyperthyroidism and ophthalmopathy. Amplified TCR beta CDR3 regions derived from RNA transcripts. The HTBI primer set was used in a first-round RT-PCR of the TCR CDR3. MiXCR, run by TCRdb on the multiplex PCR reads, gives a single entry per CDR3 protein. The sample lists a few hundred thousand distinct CDR3 sequences; 46% were seen once. The sample taken for sequencing was peripheral blood or thyroid tissue (not recorded which). The receptor set was obtained from a woman between 18 and 29 years old with Graves' hyperthyroidism.

For this clonotype: A much larger clone differs by one base, so this may be a read error. V is TRBV29-1 and J is TRBJ2-7; D is undetermined. The CDR3 has 11 residues. V lost 4 bases to trimming and J lost 3 bases, with 7 bases between them. Germline CDR1 and CDR2: SQVTM and ANQGSEA. CDR3 sequence reads: CSVVRVYEQYF. Written as DNA, the CDR3 is TGCAGCGTTGTACGGGTCTACGAGCAGTACTTC.

The chain has TRBV15 and TRBJ2-2; D is unclear. CDR1 is LNHNV and CDR2 is YYDKDF in the germline V gene (reference sequence). Trimming removed 0 bases at V and 5 bases at J, with 10 bases between. The CDR3 has 15 amino acids. CDR3 sequence reads: CATSRDHTRTGELFF. In nucleotides, the CDR3 is TGTGCCACCAGCAGAGACCACACCCGGACCGGGGAGCTGTTTTTT.

The CDR3 region has the DNA TGTGCCAGTAGTACCCGCCTCTTAGCTAATTCCTACGAGCAGTACTTC. It translates to CASSTRLLANSYEQYF. The chain has TRBV19 and TRBJ2-7; D remains unclear. This CDR3 has 16 amino acids. Trimming pared 4 bases from V and 1 base from J, leaving 17 bases between. CDR1 and CDR2 (germline): LNHDA, SQIVND (reference sequence).

The chain joins TRBV6-1 to TRBJ1-4, with no clear D. The CDR3 covers 15 residues. The V end lost 5 bases, the J end lost 8 bases, and 18 bases lay between the germline ends. The V gene's germline CDR1 is MNHNS and CDR2 SASEGT. The CDR3 region has the DNA TGTGCCAGCAGTTACTCTCGAGCGGATGGAGAAAAACTGTTTTTT. Residues: CASSYSRADGEKLFF.

This clonotype has a count of ten or more. For the CDR3, the DNA is TGTGCCAGCAGAACCGGGACTAGCGGAAACACCATATATTTT. It yields the protein CASRTGTSGNTIYF. The chain recombines TRBV7-9 with TRBJ1-3; maybe TRBD1 (5 bases). The V and J ends lost 6 bases and 4 bases respectively, with 13 bases between them. CDR3 size: 14 residues. The germline V gene has CDR1 SEHNR and CDR2 FQNEAQ (reference sequence).

This clonotype was counted ten times or more. The gene calls are TRBV15 and TRBJ1-5, with 10 bases fitting TRBD1. Germline V gene data show CDR1 as LNHNV and CDR2 as YYDKDF (reference sequence). The CDR3 consists of 14 residues. Trimming cost V 3 bases and J 7 bases; bases outside gene matches: 3. Here the CDR3 DNA reads TGTGCCACCAGCAGCGGACAGGGGGAACAGCCCCAGCATTTT. This encodes CATSSGQGEQPQHF.

With respect to this clonotype: One end of the junction fails to match germline, which may point to a read error. The genes are TRBV7-9 and TRBJ1-3, with 7 bases identical to TRBD1. The germline gives CDR1 SEHNR, CDR2 FQNEAQ (reference sequence). This CDR3 is 17 amino acids long. The CDR3: CASSSQWRGHSGNTIYF. As DNA, the CDR3 is TGCGCCAGCAGCTCACAATGGAGGGGGCATTCTGGAAACACCATATATTTT.

The rearrangement uses TRBV2 and TRBJ1-1; a possible D gene is TRBD1 (5 bases). The CDR3 runs to 15 residues. Germline V CDR1 and CDR2: SNHLY, FYNNEI. Trimming shortened V by 5 bases and J by 0 bases, and 13 bases separated the two germline ends. CDR3 amino acids: CASSSRGLMNTEAFF. The CDR3 nucleotides read TGTGCCAGCAGTTCCCGGGGACTAATGAACACTGAAGCTTTCTTT.

This clonotype appeared a few times. The genes are TRBV7-9 and TRBJ2-5; the D is unclear. V gave up 5 bases and J gave up 5 bases, with 12 bases separating them. The germline gives CDR1 SEHNR, CDR2 FQNEAQ (reference sequence). This CDR3 spans 13 amino acids. The DNA for the CDR3 is TGTGCCAGCAGCCAAGATTTCGGTGAGACCCAGTACTTC. It is translated as CASSQDFGETQYF.

This clonotype was picked up many times. The gene calls are TRBV24-1 and TRBJ2-7; D might be TRBD1 (7 bases). The CDR3 consists of 13 residues. Trimming shortened V by 5 bases and J by 3 bases, and 10 bases separated the two germline ends. The V gene's germline CDR1 is KGHDR and CDR2 SFDVKD. This chain's CDR3 is CATSAGGGYEQYF. The CDR3 nucleotides read TGTGCCACCAGTGCAGGGGGAGGCTACGAGCAGTACTTC.

This clonotype has just a few counts. This chain connects TRBV7-2 to TRBJ2-7; D may be TRBD1 (5 bases). Per the germline V gene, CDR1 is SGHTA and CDR2 is FQGNSA. Trimming left V 3 bases short and J 2 bases short, with 11 bases between. The CDR3 extends over 14 amino acids. CDR3 in amino acids: CASSLYRNPYEQYF. CDR3 sequence (DNA): TGTGCCAGCAGCTTGTACAGGAATCCCTACGAGCAGTACTTC. Complete variable domain (other parts from reference TRBV7-2 and TRBJ2-7): GAGVSQSPSNKVTEKGKDVELRCDPISGHTALYWYRQSLGQGLEFLIYFQGNSAPDKSGLPSDRFSAERTGGSVSTLTIQRTQQEDSAVYLCASSLYRNPYEQYFGPGTRLTVT.

This clonotype was detected ten times or more. The J gene is TRBJ1-6, the V gene TRBV9; D call uncertain. The V gene's germline CDR1 is SGDLS and CDR2 YYNGEE. The CDR3 is made up of 15 amino acids. V was clipped by 2 bases and J by 7 bases, with 13 bases between them. The CDR3 protein is CASSVEGVGNSPLHF. The CDR3 bases are TGTGCCAGCAGCGTGGAGGGAGTAGGGAATTCACCCCTCCACTTT.

This clonotype was seen repeatedly, ten times or more. The genes are TRBV10-3 and TRBJ1-1; D possibly corresponds to TRBD1 (5 bases). Trimming shortened V by 11 bases and J by 2 bases, and 15 bases separated the two germline ends. Germline V CDR1 and CDR2: ENHRY, SYGVKD. The CDR3 consists of 13 residues. CDR3 region: CAGGDGLNTEAFF. CDR3 coding DNA: TGTGCCGGGGGGGACGGACTAAACACTGAAGCTTTCTTT.

The gene calls are TRBV24-1 and TRBJ1-5; possibly TRBD1 for D (6 bases). The CDR3 is 14 residues long. V lost 1 base, J lost 11 bases, and 14 bases lay in between. Looked up from germline, CDR1 is KGHDR and CDR2 is SFDVKD. CDR3 bases: TGTGCCACCAGTGATTTACAGGGATCGGAGACCCAGCATTTT. Its protein is CATSDLQGSETQHF.

V is TRBV9 and J is TRBJ1-4; 10 nucleotides agree with TRBD1. J gave up 7 bases and V 4 bases, and 10 bases lay outside the gene matches. Germline assignment: CDR1 SGDLS and CDR2 YYNGEE. CDR3 length: 16 amino acids. The CDR3 sequence is CASSPSDRGATEKLFF. CDR3 in DNA: TGTGCCAGCAGCCCCTCGGACAGGGGGGCCACTGAAAAACTGTTTTTT. Filled out from reference TRBV9 and TRBJ1-4, the complete variable domain reads DSGVTQTPKHLITATGQRVTLRCSPRSGDLSVYWYQQSLDQGLQFLIQYYNGEERAKGNILERFSAQQFPDLHSELNLSSLELGDSALYFCASSPSDRGATEKLFFGSGTQLSVL.

This clonotype was counted at least ten times. The rearrangement links TRBV2 to TRBJ1-1; D might be TRBD1 (6 bases). In germline, CDR1 is SNHLY, CDR2 FYNNEI. Trimming pared 5 bases from V and 5 bases from J, leaving 12 bases between. The CDR3 extends over 13 amino acids. The CDR3 DNA is TGTGCCAGCAGTTCCCGACAGGCGACTGAAGCTTTCTTT. Protein sequence: CASSSRQATEAFF.

The sample holds one count of this clonotype. This sequence joins TRBV29-1 and TRBJ2-3, with no clear D. Germline V gene sequence: CDR1 SQVTM, CDR2 ANQGSEA. The CDR3 is 12 residues long. The ends were cut back, 7 bases at V and 4 bases at J, with 12 bases in the middle. CDR3 bases: TGCAGCGGCCATAAGGTTGCAGATACGCAGTATTTT. Encoded protein: CSGHKVADTQYF.

This clonotype came up a few times. CDR3 region: CASSPGGPGNTIYF. The CDR3 DNA reads as TGTGCCAGCAGCCCCGGCGGCCCTGGAAACACCATATATTTT. The rearrangement links TRBV5-4 to TRBJ1-3, with D uncertain. CDR3 length equals 14 residues. Germline V CDR1 and CDR2: SGHNT, YYREEE (reference sequence). The ends were cut back, 4 bases at V and 2 bases at J, with 10 bases in the middle.

This clonotype was counted between two and nine times. The CDR3 here is CAISAAGANVLTF. CDR3 sequence (DNA): TGTGCCATCAGTGCGGCAGGGGCCAACGTCCTGACTTTC. The V and J genes are TRBV10-3 and TRBJ2-6; D is undetermined. V was clipped by 4 bases and J by 4 bases, with 5 bases between them. Germline assignment: CDR1 ENHRY and CDR2 SYGVKD. The CDR3 length is 13 residues.

This clonotype came up a few times. This rearrangement joins TRBV5-6 to TRBJ2-5, with TRBD2 identical over 9 bases. The CDR3 is 13 amino acids. Germline assignment: CDR1 SGHDT and CDR2 YYEEEE. The V gene end was trimmed by 10 bases and the J gene end by 6 bases; junction bases not matched to a gene: 10. This CDR3 is CARTSVGEKTQYF. CDR3 bases: TGTGCCCGGACTAGCGTGGGAGAGAAGACCCAGTACTTC. Together with reference TRBV5-6 and TRBJ2-5, the CDR3 gives the full variable domain: DAGVTQSPTHLIKTRGQQVTLRCSPKSGHDTVSWYQQALGQGPQFIFQYYEEEERQRGNFPDRFSGHQFPNYSSELNVNALLLGDSALYLCARTSVGEKTQYFGPGTRLLVL.